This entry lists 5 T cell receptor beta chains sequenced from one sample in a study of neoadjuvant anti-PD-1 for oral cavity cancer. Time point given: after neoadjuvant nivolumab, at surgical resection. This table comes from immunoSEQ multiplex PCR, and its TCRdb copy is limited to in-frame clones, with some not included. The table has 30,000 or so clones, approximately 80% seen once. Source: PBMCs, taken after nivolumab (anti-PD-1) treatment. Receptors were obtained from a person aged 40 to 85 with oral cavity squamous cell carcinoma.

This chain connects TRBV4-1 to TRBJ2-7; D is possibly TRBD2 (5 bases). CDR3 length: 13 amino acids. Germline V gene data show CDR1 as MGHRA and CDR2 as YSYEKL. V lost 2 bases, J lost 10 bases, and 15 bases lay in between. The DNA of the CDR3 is TGCGCCAGCAGCCAAACCGGGATCCTAAATCAGTACTTC. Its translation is CASSQTGILNQYF.

CDR3: CASSSQGGERAFF. CDR3 nucleotides: TGTGCCAGCAGCTCCCAGGGAGGGGAGAGGGCTTTCTTT. The genes are TRBV6-5 and TRBJ1-1; TRBD1 might be the D (5 bases). The CDR3 is 13 amino acids. Germline V gene sequence: CDR1 MNHEY, CDR2 SVGAGI. V lost 6 bases and J lost 11, with 19 bases in between.

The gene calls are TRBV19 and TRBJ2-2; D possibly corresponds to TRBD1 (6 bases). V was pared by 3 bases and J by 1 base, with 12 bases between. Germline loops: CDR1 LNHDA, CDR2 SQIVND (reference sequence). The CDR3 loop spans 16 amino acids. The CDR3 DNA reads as TGTGCCAGTAGTATGGGGGCAGTGGGGAACACCGGGGAGCTGTTTTTT. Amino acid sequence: CASSMGAVGNTGELFF.

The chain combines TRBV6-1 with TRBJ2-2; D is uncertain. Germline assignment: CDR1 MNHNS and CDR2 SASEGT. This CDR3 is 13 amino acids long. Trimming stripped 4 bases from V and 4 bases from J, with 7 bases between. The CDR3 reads CASSGKATGELFF. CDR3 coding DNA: TGTGCCAGCAGTGGAAAAGCCACCGGGGAGCTGTTTTTT.

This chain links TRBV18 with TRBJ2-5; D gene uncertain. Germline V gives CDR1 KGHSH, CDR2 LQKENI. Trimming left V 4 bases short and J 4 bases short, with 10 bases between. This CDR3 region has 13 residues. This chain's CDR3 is CASSLTFPETQYF. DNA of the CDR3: TGTGCCAGCTCACTAACATTTCCAGAGACCCAGTACTTC.